A selection of T cell receptor beta chains follows, all from one sample in a study of blood T cell repertoires in COVID-19. Measured with immunoSEQ multiplex PCR; TCRdb has only the in-frame clones, and not every one. The table includes roughly 500,000 clones, roughly nine tenths detected once. The sequenced material came from peripheral blood. The source of these receptors is a man aged 18 to 35 with COVID-19, enrolled during active disease. Both conserved end residues are part of each CDR3. Each record gives: D gene, J gene, V gene, CDR3 length, clone size, CDR3 DNA, CDR3 protein. A D gene is named only where the DNA matches it firmly. Not all rows give a size; the values are once, few, many and, for expanded clones, a class.

d_gene: TRBD2
j_gene: TRBJ2-7
v_gene: TRBV5-4
len: 15
abundance: .
CDR3nt: TGTGCCAGCAGCAGGACTAGCGGGGCCTCCTACGAGCAGTACTTC
CDR3aa: CASSRTSGASYEQYF

d_gene: TRBD1
j_gene: TRBJ1-6
v_gene: TRBV27
len: 15
abundance: .
CDR3nt: TGTGCCAGCAGTTGGGGGGGACAGGCAAATTCACCCCTCCACTTT
CDR3aa: CASSWGGQANSPLHF

d_gene: TRBD2
j_gene: TRBJ2-3
v_gene: TRBV5-1
len: 17
abundance: .
CDR3nt: TGCGCCAGCAGCTTGGGGACTAGCGGCTCTAGCACAGATACGCAGTATTTT
CDR3aa: CASSLGTSGSSTDTQYF

d_gene: TRBD2
j_gene: TRBJ2-7
v_gene: TRBV6-5
len: 14
abundance: .
CDR3nt: TGTGCCAGCAGGACTTTCCGGGGGGGCTACGAGCAGTACTTC
CDR3aa: CASRTFRGGYEQYF

d_gene: .
j_gene: TRBJ2-1
v_gene: TRBV23-1
len: 15
abundance: .
CDR3nt: TGCGCCAGCCCGGTTCCTGGGAGCTCCTACAATGAGCAGTTCTTC
CDR3aa: CASPVPGSSYNEQFF

d_gene: TRBD2
j_gene: TRBJ2-7
v_gene: TRBV5-8
len: 15
abundance: .
CDR3nt: TGTGCCAGCAGCCTTGCGGAGCGGGGTTTTTACGAGCAGTACTTC
CDR3aa: CASSLAERGFYEQYF

d_gene: .
j_gene: TRBJ2-3
v_gene: TRBV12-5
len: 12
abundance: .
CDR3nt: TGTGCTAGTGGTCCCCAGACAGATACGCAGTATTTT
CDR3aa: CASGPQTDTQYF

d_gene: .
j_gene: TRBJ2-7
v_gene: TRBV2
len: 12
abundance: once
CDR3nt: TGTGCCAGCAGACCCTCGCGGTACGAGCAGTACTTC
CDR3aa: CASRPSRYEQYF

d_gene: .
j_gene: TRBJ1-1
v_gene: TRBV5-6
len: 15
abundance: .
CDR3nt: TGTGCCAGCAGCTTGGTCCTATTCTCGGGCACTGAAGCTTTCTTT
CDR3aa: CASSLVLFSGTEAFF

d_gene: TRBD1
j_gene: TRBJ2-7
v_gene: TRBV7-6
len: 16
abundance: .
CDR3nt: TGTGCCAGCAGCTCAACCGGGACAGGTAATCCATACGAGCAGTACTTC
CDR3aa: CASSSTGTGNPYEQYF

d_gene: .
j_gene: TRBJ1-3
v_gene: TRBV6-5
len: 15
abundance: .
CDR3nt: TGTGCCAGCAGTTACCGGGGGAACTCTGGAAACACCATATATTTT
CDR3aa: CASSYRGNSGNTIYF

d_gene: .
j_gene: TRBJ2-2
v_gene: TRBV10-3
len: 12
abundance: .
CDR3nt: TGTGCCATCAGCAGGGTGTCTGGGGAGCTGTTTTTT
CDR3aa: CAISRVSGELFF

d_gene: .
j_gene: TRBJ1-2
v_gene: TRBV6-5
len: 13
abundance: .
CDR3nt: TGTGCCAGCAGAGGCAGGGGCTTCTATGGCTACACCTTC
CDR3aa: CASRGRGFYGYTF

d_gene: .
j_gene: TRBJ2-5
v_gene: TRBV7-9
len: 14
abundance: .
CDR3nt: TGTGCCAGCAGCTTGGGTACAGGGAAGGAGACCCAGTACTTC
CDR3aa: CASSLGTGKETQYF

d_gene: .
j_gene: TRBJ2-3
v_gene: TRBV7-9
len: 15
abundance: .
CDR3nt: TGTGCCAGCAGTGTAGGGGGAACTAGCACAGATACGCAGTATTTT
CDR3aa: CASSVGGTSTDTQYF

d_gene: .
j_gene: TRBJ2-2
v_gene: TRBV6-5
len: 11
abundance: .
CDR3nt: TGTGCCAGCAGGTCTAACGGGGAGCTGTTTTTT
CDR3aa: CASRSNGELFF

d_gene: .
j_gene: TRBJ2-1
v_gene: TRBV10-2
len: 15
abundance: .
CDR3nt: TGCGCCAGCAGTGAGTCCGGTAGCGGCTACAATGAGCAGTTCTTC
CDR3aa: CASSESGSGYNEQFF

d_gene: TRBD1
j_gene: TRBJ1-2
v_gene: TRBV2
len: 18
abundance: .
CDR3nt: TGTGCCAGCAGATACACCGGGACAGGGGGCGTTGGAGGATATGGCTACACCTTC
CDR3aa: CASRYTGTGGVGGYGYTF

d_gene: .
j_gene: TRBJ2-3
v_gene: TRBV5-4
len: 15
abundance: .
CDR3nt: TGTGCCAGCAGCTTGAATCGGGGTGCGACAGATACGCAGTATTTT
CDR3aa: CASSLNRGATDTQYF

d_gene: .
j_gene: TRBJ1-3
v_gene: TRBV6-5
len: 14
abundance: .
CDR3nt: TGTGCCAGCAGTTCAGGTGCTGCTGGAAACACCATATATTTT
CDR3aa: CASSSGAAGNTIYF

d_gene: .
j_gene: TRBJ2-3
v_gene: TRBV18
len: 15
abundance: .
CDR3nt: TGTGCCAGCTCATCTGCGGGGATCCGCACAGATACGCAGTATTTT
CDR3aa: CASSSAGIRTDTQYF

d_gene: .
j_gene: TRBJ1-1
v_gene: TRBV19
len: 11
abundance: .
CDR3nt: TGTGCCAGTAGTCTGCCTCGAGCGGCTTTCTTT
CDR3aa: CASSLPRAAFF

d_gene: TRBD1
j_gene: TRBJ2-1
v_gene: TRBV15
len: 16
abundance: .
CDR3nt: TGTGCCACCAGCAGAGCGGGACAGGTTACCTACAATGAGCAGTTCTTC
CDR3aa: CATSRAGQVTYNEQFF

d_gene: TRBD1
j_gene: TRBJ2-1
v_gene: TRBV2
len: 11
abundance: .
CDR3nt: TGTGCCAGCAGTGCCGGGACAGGGTGGATCTTC
CDR3aa: CASSAGTGWIF

d_gene: TRBD1
j_gene: TRBJ2-7
v_gene: TRBV10-3
len: 15
abundance: .
CDR3nt: TGTGCCATCAGTCCGGACAGGAGTGGCGCCTACGAGCAGTACTTC
CDR3aa: CAISPDRSGAYEQYF

d_gene: TRBD1
j_gene: TRBJ1-6
v_gene: TRBV28
len: 17
abundance: .
CDR3nt: TGTGCCAGCAGTTTGCCGGGACAGAGTAGGCCGAATTCACCCCTCCACTTT
CDR3aa: CASSLPGQSRPNSPLHF

d_gene: .
j_gene: TRBJ2-1
v_gene: TRBV5-1
len: 15
abundance: .
CDR3nt: TGCGCCAGCAGCTTGTCGAACAGGGCTGACAATGAGCAGTTCTTC
CDR3aa: CASSLSNRADNEQFF

d_gene: .
j_gene: TRBJ2-7
v_gene: TRBV6-2/TRBV6-3
len: 14
abundance: .
CDR3nt: TGTGCCAGCAGTTACGCAGGAGGGTCCTACGAGCAGTACTTC
CDR3aa: CASSYAGGSYEQYF

d_gene: .
j_gene: TRBJ2-2
v_gene: TRBV7-3
len: 14
abundance: once
CDR3nt: TGTGCCAGCAGCTTTGCGGGGACCACCGGGGAGCTGTTTTTT
CDR3aa: CASSFAGTTGELFF

d_gene: .
j_gene: TRBJ2-2
v_gene: TRBV29-1
len: 13
abundance: .
CDR3nt: TGCAGCGTTGAAGAGAAGCGCACCGGGGAGCTGTTTTTT
CDR3aa: CSVEEKRTGELFF

d_gene: .
j_gene: TRBJ1-1
v_gene: TRBV4-1
len: 13
abundance: .
CDR3nt: TGCGCCAGCAGTCTACGGGGGAACACTGAAGCTTTCTTT
CDR3aa: CASSLRGNTEAFF

d_gene: .
j_gene: TRBJ1-2
v_gene: TRBV6-5
len: 14
abundance: .
CDR3nt: TGTGCCAGCAGAGATGGAGACAGGATTAGAGGCTACACCTTC
CDR3aa: CASRDGDRIRGYTF

d_gene: .
j_gene: TRBJ2-1
v_gene: TRBV12-3/TRBV12-4
len: 10
abundance: .
CDR3nt: TGTGCCAGCAGCCGCAGTGAGCAGTTCTTC
CDR3aa: CASSRSEQFF

d_gene: TRBD1
j_gene: TRBJ2-7
v_gene: TRBV5-1
len: 15
abundance: .
CDR3nt: TGCGCCAGCAGCTCAGGGGACAGTAGATCCTACGAGCAGTACTTC
CDR3aa: CASSSGDSRSYEQYF

d_gene: TRBD1
j_gene: TRBJ2-5
v_gene: TRBV2
len: 14
abundance: .
CDR3nt: TGTGCCAGCAGCCCCGGGACAGGGATAGAGACCCAGTACTTC
CDR3aa: CASSPGTGIETQYF

d_gene: TRBD1
j_gene: TRBJ1-2
v_gene: TRBV3-1/TRBV3-2
len: 15
abundance: .
CDR3nt: TGTGCCAGCAGCCAAGATTCTAGGGGGCTCTATGGCTACACCTTC
CDR3aa: CASSQDSRGLYGYTF

d_gene: TRBD1
j_gene: TRBJ2-1
v_gene: TRBV6-1
len: 16
abundance: once
CDR3nt: TGTGCCAGCAGTGAACTTGGACAGGCGGGTTTGGATGAGCAGTTCTTC
CDR3aa: CASSELGQAGLDEQFF

d_gene: TRBD2
j_gene: TRBJ2-7
v_gene: TRBV5-4
len: 16
abundance: .
CDR3nt: TGTGCCAGCAGCTTGGCCCTAGCGGGGGGGTCCTACGAGCAGTACTTC
CDR3aa: CASSLALAGGSYEQYF

d_gene: .
j_gene: TRBJ2-5
v_gene: TRBV2
len: 12
abundance: .
CDR3nt: TGTGCCAGCACTGCGGGCTTAGAGACCCAGTACTTC
CDR3aa: CASTAGLETQYF

d_gene: TRBD1
j_gene: TRBJ1-1
v_gene: TRBV9
len: 15
abundance: few
CDR3nt: TGTGCCAGCAGCCCTGCGGGACAGCGGAACACTGAAGCTTTCTTT
CDR3aa: CASSPAGQRNTEAFF

d_gene: TRBD2
j_gene: TRBJ2-2
v_gene: TRBV14
len: 15
abundance: once
CDR3nt: TGTGCCAGCAACCGGCTAGCGGGAAGCACCGGGGAGCTGTTTTTT
CDR3aa: CASNRLAGSTGELFF

d_gene: .
j_gene: TRBJ2-7
v_gene: TRBV2
len: 13
abundance: .
CDR3nt: TGTGCCAGCAGCCCCACCGGAGGCTACGAGCAGTACTTC
CDR3aa: CASSPTGGYEQYF

d_gene: TRBD1
j_gene: TRBJ1-5
v_gene: TRBV6-5
len: 14
abundance: once
CDR3nt: TGTGCCAGCACCTCGACAGGGGTTCGGGAGCCCCAGCATTTT
CDR3aa: CASTSTGVREPQHF

d_gene: TRBD1
j_gene: TRBJ1-1
v_gene: TRBV4-2
len: 14
abundance: .
CDR3nt: TGTGCCAGCAGCCCGGGGACAGGGGGGCTTGAAGCTTTCTTT
CDR3aa: CASSPGTGGLEAFF

d_gene: TRBD1
j_gene: TRBJ2-7
v_gene: TRBV3-1/TRBV3-2
len: 16
abundance: .
CDR3nt: TGTGCCAGCAGCCAAAGGTGGACAGGGGCCGGGTACGAGCAGTACTTC
CDR3aa: CASSQRWTGAGYEQYF

d_gene: TRBD1
j_gene: TRBJ1-3
v_gene: TRBV6-6
len: 13
abundance: .
CDR3nt: TGTGCCAGCAGTTACGGCAGGGGGAACACCATATATTTT
CDR3aa: CASSYGRGNTIYF

d_gene: .
j_gene: TRBJ1-6
v_gene: TRBV7-2
len: 13
abundance: .
CDR3nt: TGTGCCAGCAGCATAGGGGGGGGGACACCCCTCCACTTT
CDR3aa: CASSIGGGTPLHF

d_gene: TRBD1
j_gene: TRBJ1-5
v_gene: TRBV19
len: 15
abundance: .
CDR3nt: TGTGCCAGTAATACAGGGACAGGCTATCATCAGCCCCAGCATTTT
CDR3aa: CASNTGTGYHQPQHF

d_gene: TRBD2
j_gene: TRBJ2-5
v_gene: TRBV5-1
len: 15
abundance: .
CDR3nt: TGCGCCAGCAGGCACGGAGCGGGAGGGCCAGAGACCCAGTACTTC
CDR3aa: CASRHGAGGPETQYF

d_gene: TRBD1
j_gene: TRBJ2-1
v_gene: TRBV7-9
len: 15
abundance: .
CDR3nt: TGTGCCAGCAGCTCCCGACAGGGGGCGGGCAATGAGCAGTTCTTC
CDR3aa: CASSSRQGAGNEQFF

d_gene: TRBD1
j_gene: TRBJ2-7
v_gene: TRBV7-9
len: 18
abundance: .
CDR3nt: TGTGCCAGCAGCCACAGAGACAGCGTGGACAGGGGGGTGTACGAGCAGTACTTC
CDR3aa: CASSHRDSVDRGVYEQYF

d_gene: .
j_gene: TRBJ2-1
v_gene: TRBV5-1
len: 15
abundance: .
CDR3nt: TGCGCCAGCAGCCCCCAGGCATACTCCTACAATGAGCAGTTCTTC
CDR3aa: CASSPQAYSYNEQFF